These 31 T cell receptor beta chains were all obtained from the same sample, sequenced in a study of blood T cells in healthy people across ages. Combining a sample-barcoded 5' primer with a J-beta primer mix, a second PCR ran for about 7 to 12 cycles. TCRdb ran MiXCR on the 5' RACE reads and lists one entry per CDR3 protein. The sample yields 760,000 or so distinct CDR3 sequences, about 25% seen once. These same data were also listed under a study on T cells of mothers and their children.

Sequenced input: blood. The receptors were gathered from a boy younger than 18 in good health.

In its sample, this clonotype was seen a few times. One junction end disagrees with the germline gene, perhaps due to a read error. This chain connects TRBV14 to TRBJ1-6; D is perhaps TRBD1 (5 bases). The germline gives CDR1 SGHDN, CDR2 FVKESK. The CDR3 spans 16 residues. CDR3 coding DNA: TGCGCCAGCAGCTTTTACTCCGGGACCGTCAATTCACCCCTCCACTTT. The encoded protein is CASSFYSGTVNSPLHF. Complete variable domain (other parts from reference TRBV14 and TRBJ1-6): EAGVTQFPSHSVIEKGQTVTLRCDPISGHDNLYWYRRVMGKEIKFLLHFVKESKQDESGMPNNRFLAERTGGTYSTLKVQPAELEDSGVYFCASSFYSGTVNSPLHFGNGTRLTVT.

The chain links TRBV5-1 to TRBJ2-7; D not resolved. The CDR3 extends over 14 amino acids. CDR1 is SGHRS, CDR2 YFSETQ, per germline. V lost 0 bases and J lost 5, with 12 bases in between. CDR3 coding DNA: TGCGCCAGCAGCTTGGCCCTTTCCCTCAACGAGCAGTACTTC. As protein: CASSLALSLNEQYF.

The V gene is TRBV12-3 or TRBV12-4, the J gene TRBJ2-1, with 9 bases identical to TRBD2. Matching the DNA end better, TRBJ2-5 makes the J call doubtful. The CDR3 contains 17 residues. The CDR3 protein is CASSLALTSGFAETQYF. The CDR3 DNA reads as TGTGCCAGCAGTTTAGCGCTCACTAGCGGGTTCGCAGAGACCCAGTACTTC.

The rearrangement uses TRBV11-2 and TRBJ2-4, with D tentatively TRBD1 or TRBD2 (5 bases each). CDR3 length equals 15 residues. Germline-derived CDR1 and CDR2 are SGHAT and FQNNGV. V shed 2 bases and J shed 2 bases, with 10 bases lying between them. The CDR3 reads CASSLPGLTKNIQYF. CDR3 nucleotide sequence: TGTGCCAGCAGCTTACCGGGGCTTACCAAAAACATTCAGTACTTC.

V and J are TRBV7-2 and TRBJ1-4; TRBD1 might be the D (6 bases). The CDR3 sequence is 14 residues long. With 5 bases removed from V and 7 bases from J, the gap between germline ends came to 14 bases. Looked up from germline, CDR1 is SGHTA and CDR2 is FQGNSA. The CDR3 DNA follows: TGTGCCAGCAGCATAGGGGTCAGGGGTGAAAAACTGTTTTTT. It translates to CASSIGVRGEKLFF.

This chain connects TRBV9 to TRBJ2-3; D remains ambiguous. The CDR3 runs to 15 residues. Trimming took 0 bases from V and 3 from J, leaving 11 bases between them. Germline V gene lookup returns CDR1 SGDLS and CDR2 YYNGEE. Here the CDR3 DNA reads TGTGCCAGCAGCGTAGTCCCAGAACCGACAGATACGCAGTATTTT. This sequence encodes CASSVVPEPTDTQYF.

The chain joins TRBV5-1 to TRBJ2-5; TRBD2 is a possible D gene (6 bases). The CDR3 spans 13 residues. The germline V gene has CDR1 SGHRS and CDR2 YFSETQ. Trimming took 7 bases from V and 4 from J, leaving 14 bases between them. The CDR3 sequence: CASYPRRGETQYF. The CDR3 DNA reads as TGCGCCAGCTACCCGAGGCGGGGAGAGACCCAGTACTTC.

This chain connects TRBV29-1 to TRBJ2-1, with no clear D. The DNA end lines up better with TRBJ2-7; the J call may be wrong. CDR1 SQVTM and CDR2 ANQGSEA come from the germline V gene. The CDR3 extends over 14 amino acids. For the CDR3, the DNA is TGCAGCGTTGAAGACCCGGACCAGACCTACGAGCAGTACTTC. Its protein is CSVEDPDQTYEQYF.

J is TRBJ2-1 and V is TRBV12-3 or TRBV12-4; TRBD2 matches 12 bases. This CDR3 is built from 14 residues. The trim removed 5 bases at V and 6 bases at J, leaving 2 bases unmatched. Here the CDR3 reads CASSQTSGGNEQFF. CDR3 nucleotides: TGTGCCAGCAGTCAGACTAGCGGGGGCAATGAGCAGTTCTTC.

A few counts support this clonotype. The chain links TRBV20-1 to TRBJ1-2; 7 bases align to TRBD1. The CDR3 is made up of 14 amino acids. Germline values: CDR1 DFQATT, CDR2 SNEGSKA (reference sequence). With V trimmed by 3 bases and J by 8 bases, 12 bases remained unmatched. The CDR3 is CSASRQGENQGYTF. Here the CDR3 DNA reads TGCAGTGCTAGTAGGCAGGGGGAGAATCAGGGCTACACCTTC.

This clonotype was detected a few times. Here the CDR3 DNA reads TGTGCCAGCCATAGGGAGCCCCAAGAGACCCAGTACTTC. It is translated as CASHREPQETQYF. The chain joins TRBV6-5 to TRBJ2-5; TRBD2 is a possible D gene (5 bases). The CDR3 length is 13 residues. Looked up from germline, CDR1 is MNHEY and CDR2 is SVGAGI. The V and J ends lost 8 bases and 1 base respectively, with 11 bases between them.

A few counts support this clonotype. The chain recombines TRBV20-1 with TRBJ2-7; 8 bases map to TRBD2. J gave up 4 bases and V 3 bases, and 11 bases lay outside the gene matches. The CDR3 covers 15 residues. Germline V gene data show CDR1 as DFQATT and CDR2 as SNEGSKA (reference sequence). DNA of the CDR3: TGCAGTGCTAGCCCGCCGACTAGCGCACCGTACGAGCAGTACTTC. Translation: CSASPPTSAPYEQYF.

V usage is TRBV28 and J usage is TRBJ2-1, with D unclear. CDR1 is MDHEN, CDR2 SYDVKM, per germline. This CDR3 region has 13 residues. V was clipped by 2 bases and J by 8 bases, with 10 bases between them. CDR3 nucleotide sequence: TGTGCCAGCAGTTTAGGGTTTTCTCATGAGCAGTTCTTC. This gives the protein CASSLGFSHEQFF. Together with reference TRBV28 and TRBJ2-1, the CDR3 gives the full variable domain: DVKVTQSSRYLVKRTGEKVFLECVQDMDHENMFWYRQDPGLGLRLIYFSYDVKMKEKGDIPEGYSVSREKKERFSLILESASTNQTSMYLCASSLGFSHEQFFGPGTRLTVL.

V gene TRBV11-2 combines with J gene TRBJ1-3; possible D gene TRBD1, 5 bases. CDR1 is SGHAT and CDR2 is FQNNGV in the germline V gene. V gave up 5 bases and J gave up 0 bases, with 11 bases separating them. The length of the CDR3 is 15 residues. The CDR3, as DNA: TGTGCCAGCAGCCCCGACGGACACTCTGGAAACACCATATATTTT. As protein: CASSPDGHSGNTIYF.

Only one count was recorded for this clonotype. The CDR3 end shows no conserved phenylalanine or tryptophan, and so a read error is likely. The chain combines TRBV7-3 with TRBJ1-1; D may be TRBD1 (5 bases). The germline V gene encodes CDR1 SGHTA and CDR2 FQGTGA. Trimming shortened V by 5 bases and J by 6 bases, and 10 bases separated the two germline ends. The CDR3 totals 12 residues. The DNA of the CDR3 is TGTGCCAGCAGCCTCCAGGGCTCTGAAGCTTTCCTT. Protein: CASSLQGSEAFL.

This clonotype was detected once. The chain has TRBV19 and TRBJ1-1, with unresolved D. The CDR3 extends over 13 amino acids. The V end was cut by 3 bases, the J end by 1 base, with 6 bases between. The V gene's germline CDR1 is LNHDA and CDR2 SQIVND (reference sequence). CDR3 coding DNA: TGTGCCAGTAGTATTACGAAGAACACTGAAGCTTTCTTT. Encoded protein: CASSITKNTEAFF.

This clonotype appeared a few times. This chain connects TRBV15 to TRBJ2-5; D is possibly TRBD2 (5 bases). CDR3 length: 14 residues. V lost 0 bases and J lost 7, with 12 bases in between. The germline V gene has CDR1 LNHNV and CDR2 YYDKDF (reference sequence). CDR3 in DNA: TGTGCCACCAGCAGAGAACGGGAATCGGGGACCCAGTACTTC. As protein: CATSRERESGTQYF.

Only a few counts were recorded for this clonotype. The chain employs TRBV11-2 and TRBJ2-7; D is undetermined. This CDR3 region has 14 residues. Germline V CDR1 and CDR2: SGHAT, FQNNGV. V was trimmed by 5 bases and J by 3 bases, leaving 14 bases between them. CDR3 sequence reads: CASSPDPTFYEQYF. In DNA form, the CDR3 reads TGTGCCAGCAGCCCGGACCCGACTTTCTACGAGCAGTACTTC.

This clonotype was detected only a few times. This sequence joins TRBV6-2 or TRBV6-3 and TRBJ2-7; D remains ambiguous. Germline loops: CDR1 MNHEY, CDR2 SVGEGT. The CDR3 is made up of 12 amino acids. The germline V and J ends were trimmed by 2 bases and 11 bases, with 13 bases remaining between them. The CDR3 reads CASSYPARGEYF. CDR3 coding DNA: TGTGCCAGCAGTTACCCCGCGAGAGGAGAGTACTTC.

The CDR3 bases are TGTGCCAGCAGCGCCCAACCCCTGGCTAGCGGGAAGGAGACCCAGTACTTC. As protein: CASSAQPLASGKETQYF. This chain links TRBV3-1 with TRBJ2-5; 9 positions match TRBD2. Trimming took 5 bases from V and 5 from J; bases not matched to a gene: 15. CDR1 and CDR2 (germline): LGHDT, YNNKEL (reference sequence). This CDR3 has 17 residues.

This clonotype was found a few times. This rearrangement joins TRBV20-1 to TRBJ2-6; D is possibly TRBD2 (6 bases). The germline CDR1 and CDR2 sequences are DFQATT and SNEGSKA (reference sequence). The CDR3 covers 15 residues. The V end lost 3 bases, the J end lost 4 bases, and 13 bases lay between the germline ends. CDR3 bases: TGCAGTGCTAGGATGACGGGAGTCGGGGCCAACGTCCTGACTTTC. This sequence encodes CSARMTGVGANVLTF.

V and J are TRBV29-1 and TRBJ2-7; D may be TRBD2 (6 bases). V shed 1 base and J shed 0 bases, with 10 bases lying between them. CDR1 is SQVTM, CDR2 ANQGSEA, per germline. The CDR3 extends over 14 amino acids. CDR3 sequence (DNA): TGCAGCGTTGAAGGAGGTAGCGGCTCCTACGAGCAGTACTTC. This gives the protein CSVEGGSGSYEQYF.

The rearrangement joins TRBV12-3 or TRBV12-4 to TRBJ2-5; 7 bases are shared with TRBD2. This CDR3 region has 17 residues. After removal of 4 bases from V and 3 bases from J, the junction contained 14 bases not matched to a gene. This chain's CDR3 is CASSSDGGSGSKETQYF. CDR3 bases: TGTGCCAGCAGTTCCGATGGTGGTAGCGGGTCTAAAGAGACCCAGTACTTC.

The sample holds a few counts of this clonotype. The V gene is TRBV7-9, the J gene TRBJ1-1; 7 bases fit TRBD1. From germline, CDR1 is SEHNR and CDR2 FQNEAQ (reference sequence). V gave up 2 bases and J gave up 1 base; unmatched junction bases: 10. The CDR3 runs 17 residues. The CDR3 nucleotides read TGTGCCAGCAGCTTAACTTGGGCAGGGGGGAAGAACACTGAAGCTTTCTTT. This gives the protein CASSLTWAGGKNTEAFF.

The chain carries TRBV7-9 and TRBJ2-3; no firm D call. The germline V gene encodes CDR1 SEHNR and CDR2 FQNEAQ (reference sequence). Trimming cost V 5 bases and J 10 bases, with 1 base left between them. CDR3 length: 8 residues. This chain's CDR3 is CASSPQYF. CDR3 coding DNA: TGTGCCAGCAGCCCGCAGTATTTT.

This clonotype was counted only a few times. This CDR3 reads CASSEYFPSGTKNIQYF. CDR3 bases: TGTGCCAGCAGTGAATATTTCCCTAGCGGGACCAAAAACATTCAGTACTTC. The chain joins TRBV25-1 to TRBJ2-4; 9 bases are shared with TRBD2. With V trimmed by 0 bases and J by 2 bases, 5 bases remained unmatched. Germline CDR1 MGHDK, CDR2 SYGVNS. The CDR3 extends over 17 amino acids.

This clonotype was seen a few times. J is TRBJ1-5 and V is TRBV6-6, with 10 positions matching TRBD1. The V gene's germline CDR1 is MNHNY and CDR2 SVGAGI (reference sequence). This CDR3 spans 16 amino acids. V trimming: 6 bases; J trimming: 2 bases; junction bases outside the gene matches: 7. The CDR3 loop reads CASRHSGTGGNQPQHF. Here the CDR3 DNA reads TGTGCCAGCAGGCATAGCGGGACAGGGGGCAATCAGCCCCAGCATTTT.

This clonotype has a handful of counts. The chain joins TRBV15 to TRBJ2-6; D ambiguous. V was clipped by 3 bases and J by 0 bases, with 6 bases between them. Germline V lookup: CDR1 LNHNV, CDR2 YYDKDF (reference sequence). The CDR3 runs 15 residues. CDR3 region: CATSRDGSGANVLTF. The DNA for the CDR3 is TGTGCCACCAGCAGGGACGGCTCTGGGGCCAACGTCCTGACTTTC.

The table lists this clonotype with a few counts. The chain is built from TRBV6-6 and TRBJ2-5; 8 bases are shared with TRBD1. The J call is uncertain, as TRBJ2-1 better fits the DNA end. The CDR3 is made up of 15 amino acids. Germline lookup yields CDR1 MNHNY and CDR2 SVGAGI (reference sequence). The CDR3 region is CASSVTGVPYNEQFF. DNA for the CDR3: TGTGCCAGCAGTGTGACAGGGGTCCCTTACAATGAGCAGTTCTTC.

The CDR3 sequence: CASSPLVGNEKLFF. In DNA, the CDR3 is TGTGCCAGCAGCCCCCTAGTTGGTAATGAAAAACTGTTTTTT. V usage is TRBV12-3 or TRBV12-4 and J usage is TRBJ1-4; D not certain. The V and J ends lost 6 bases and 4 bases respectively, with 12 bases between them. This CDR3 comprises 14 residues.

This clonotype was seen more than once but under ten times. The gene calls are TRBV20-1 and TRBJ1-1; possible D gene TRBD1, 6 bases. The CDR3 has 14 amino acids. The V end was cut by 3 bases, the J end by 11 bases, with 22 bases between. The germline CDR1 and CDR2 sequences are DFQATT and SNEGSKA (reference sequence). The chain's CDR3 is CSASGNRDTKYAFF. The CDR3 DNA reads TGCAGTGCTAGCGGCAACCGGGACACCAAGTATGCTTTCTTT.